This T cell receptor beta chain comes out of a study of blood T cell repertoires in COVID-19. Study-level background: The United States, Italy and Spain provided the acute and convalescent COVID-19 samples. T cells, B-cell-depleted T cells, or PBMCs supplied cDNA or gDNA.

Per the original methods: Quantification of nucleated cells was approximated via reference gene primer amplification. TCRdb's table, derived via immunoSEQ multiplex PCR, lists solely in-frame clones and lacks some. V and J calls and clone size are given by that table; D and trimming were obtained from the DNA. This table has 120,000 or so clones, roughly 69% appearing once. The CDR3 length is 18 residues. Trimming at V came to 0 bases and at J to 0 bases, leaving 9 bases not matched to a gene. Germline loops: CDR1 SGDLS, CDR2 YYNGEE. This clonotype originated in a woman in her sixties or seventies with acute or convalescent COVID-19. Sequenced sample: peripheral blood. The chain employs TRBV9 and TRBJ2-7; TRBD2 aligns across 10 bases. The CDR3 nucleotides are TGTGCCAGCAGCGTAGGGTGGGCTAGCGGGGGTAGCTCCTACGAGCAGTACTTC. Translation: CASSVGWASGGSSYEQYF.